Detailed here is one TCR beta chain. TCRdb's table, derived via immunoSEQ multiplex PCR, lists solely in-frame clones and lacks some. The sample lists roughly 2 million clones, under 97% occurring once. These data originate in a study of shared clonotypes between healthy human individuals. Trimming took off 1 base at V and 2 bases at J, with 7 bases between the two ends. Germline loops: CDR1 SGHRS, CDR2 YFSETQ. The CDR3 runs to 13 residues. The gene calls are TRBV5-1 and TRBJ2-7; no clear D gene. This receptor was taken from a man aged 18 to 30 in good health. The sequencing sample was made of naive CD4+ T cells sorted from blood. Subset indicated: CD45RA+ positively selected. As DNA, the CDR3 is TGCGCCAGCAGCTTGTGGTCAACCTACGAGCAGTACTTC. It yields the protein CASSLWSTYEQYF.